The clone carrying this TCR beta chain showed up just a few times. Its antigen is not identified. One end of the junction varies from germline; a read error may be responsible. Each sample yielded at least 6 million isolated PBMCs. The CDR3 consists of 15 residues. Germline CDR1 reads SNHLY; CDR2 reads FYNNEI. This entry comes from a study of blood T cells in healthy people across ages. Study-level points and caveats: Unsorted PBMCs blocked a conclusive comparison of naive and antigen-experienced cells. Both higher diversity and more naive CD4+ cells marked long-lived donors when set against aged donors.

A second roughly 7 to 12 cycle PCR used barcoded and J-beta primers. Each cDNA was tagged by a template-switch adaptor containing 12 random nucleotides. TCRdb reprocessed the 5' RACE reads with MiXCR, giving one entry per CDR3 protein. The sample includes over a million distinct CDR3 sequences, around 59% seen only once; the top ten take 5.5% to 8%. The sample taken for sequencing was blood. This TCR derives from a man aged 18-30 years in good health. The chain carries TRBV2 and TRBJ2-7; D not resolved. CDR3 in DNA: TGTGCCAGCAGTGCACAAGTGGGGAAGTCCTCCGAGCAGTACTTC. This gives the protein CASSAQVGKSSEQYF.